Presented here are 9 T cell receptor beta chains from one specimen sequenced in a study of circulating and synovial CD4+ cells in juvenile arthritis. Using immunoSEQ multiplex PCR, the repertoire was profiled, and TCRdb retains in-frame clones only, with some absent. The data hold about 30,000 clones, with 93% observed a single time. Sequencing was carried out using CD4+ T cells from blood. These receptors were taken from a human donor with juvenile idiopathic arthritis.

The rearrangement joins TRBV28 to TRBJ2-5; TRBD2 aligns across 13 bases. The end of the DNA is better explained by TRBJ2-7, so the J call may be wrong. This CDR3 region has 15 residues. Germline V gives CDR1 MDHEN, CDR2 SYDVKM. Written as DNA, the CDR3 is TGTGCCAGCAAACTAGCGGGAGGGGCCTCCTACGAGCAGTACTTC. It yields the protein CASKLAGGASYEQYF.

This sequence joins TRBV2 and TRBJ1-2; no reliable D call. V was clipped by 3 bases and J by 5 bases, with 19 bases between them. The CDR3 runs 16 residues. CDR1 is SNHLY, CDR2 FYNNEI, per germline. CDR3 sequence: CASSDFTGRAGYGYTF. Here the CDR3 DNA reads TGTGCCAGCAGTGATTTTACGGGGAGGGCAGGATATGGCTACACCTTC.

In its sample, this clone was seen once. DNA of the CDR3: TGCAGCGTTGTAGCGGACGGAGGAACGAGAGGCTACACCTTC. Its protein is CSVVADGGTRGYTF. This chain links TRBV29-1 with TRBJ1-2; D gene unclear. This CDR3 region has 14 residues. V was trimmed by 4 bases and J by 8 bases, leaving 20 bases between them. The germline CDR1 and CDR2 sequences are SQVTM and ANQGSEA.

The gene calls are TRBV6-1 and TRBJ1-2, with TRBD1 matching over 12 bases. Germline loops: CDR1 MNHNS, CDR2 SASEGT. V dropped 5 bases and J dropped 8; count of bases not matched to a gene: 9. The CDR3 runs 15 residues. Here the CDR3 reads CASSFTGTGGWGYTF. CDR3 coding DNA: TGTGCCAGCAGTTTCACCGGGACAGGGGGCTGGGGCTACACCTTC.

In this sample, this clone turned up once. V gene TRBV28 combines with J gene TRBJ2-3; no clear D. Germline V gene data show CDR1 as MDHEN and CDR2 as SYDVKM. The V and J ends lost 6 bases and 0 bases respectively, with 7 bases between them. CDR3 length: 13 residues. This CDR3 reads CASRAPSTDTQYF. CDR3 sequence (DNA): TGTGCCAGCAGGGCCCCTAGCACAGATACGCAGTATTTT.

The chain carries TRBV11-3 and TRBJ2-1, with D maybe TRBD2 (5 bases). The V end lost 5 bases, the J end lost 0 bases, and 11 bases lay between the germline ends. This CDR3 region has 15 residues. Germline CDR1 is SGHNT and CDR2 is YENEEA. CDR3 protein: CASSPSGSSYNEQFF. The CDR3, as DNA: TGTGCCAGCAGCCCAAGCGGTAGCTCCTACAATGAGCAGTTCTTC.

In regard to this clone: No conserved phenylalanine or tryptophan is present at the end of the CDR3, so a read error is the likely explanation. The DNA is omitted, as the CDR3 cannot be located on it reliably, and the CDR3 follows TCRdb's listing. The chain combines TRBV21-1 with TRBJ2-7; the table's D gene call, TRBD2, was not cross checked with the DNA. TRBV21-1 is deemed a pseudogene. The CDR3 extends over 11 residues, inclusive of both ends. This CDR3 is CASRGGEPGDP.

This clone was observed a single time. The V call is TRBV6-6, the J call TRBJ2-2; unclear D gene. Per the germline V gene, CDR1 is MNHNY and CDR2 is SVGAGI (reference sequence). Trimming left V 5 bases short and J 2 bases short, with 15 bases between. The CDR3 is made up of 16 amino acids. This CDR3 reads CASSQVPRRNTGELFF. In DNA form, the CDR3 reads TGTGCCAGCAGTCAGGTTCCCCGAAGAAACACCGGGGAGCTGTTTTTT.

The CDR3 DNA reads as TGTGCCAGCAGCTTGTTGGTAGCGGGAGGTTACGAGCAGTACTTC. It specifies CASSLLVAGGYEQYF. V usage is TRBV11-2 and J usage is TRBJ2-7; TRBD2 matches at 10 bases. The V segment lost 3 bases and the J segment 4 bases; nucleotides outside the gene matches: 6. The CDR3 loop spans 15 amino acids. Germline V gives CDR1 SGHAT, CDR2 FQNNGV.